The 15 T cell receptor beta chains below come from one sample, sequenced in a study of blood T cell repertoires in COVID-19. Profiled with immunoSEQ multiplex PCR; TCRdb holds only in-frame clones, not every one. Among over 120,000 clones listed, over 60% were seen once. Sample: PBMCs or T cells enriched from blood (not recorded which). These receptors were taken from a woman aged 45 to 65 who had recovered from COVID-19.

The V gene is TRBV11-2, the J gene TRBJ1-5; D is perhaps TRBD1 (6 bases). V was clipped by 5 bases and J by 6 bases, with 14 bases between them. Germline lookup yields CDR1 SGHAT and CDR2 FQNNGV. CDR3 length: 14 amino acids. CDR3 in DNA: TGTGCCAGCAGCAAGGGGGTTGGGTCTCAGCCCCAGCATTTT. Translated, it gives CASSKGVGSQPQHF.

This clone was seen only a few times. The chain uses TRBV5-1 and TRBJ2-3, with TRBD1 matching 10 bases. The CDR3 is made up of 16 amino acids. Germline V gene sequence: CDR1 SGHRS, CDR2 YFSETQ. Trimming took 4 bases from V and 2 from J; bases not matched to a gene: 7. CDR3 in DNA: TGCGCCAGCAGCGGCGGGACAGGGGTCACCACAGATACGCAGTATTTT. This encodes CASSGGTGVTTDTQYF. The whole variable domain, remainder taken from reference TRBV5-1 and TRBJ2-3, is KAGVTQTPRYLIKTRGQQVTLSCSPISGHRSVSWYQQTPGQGLQFLFEYFSETQRNKGNFPGRFSGRQFSNSRSEMNVSTLELGDSALYLCASSGGTGVTTDTQYFGPGTRLTVL.

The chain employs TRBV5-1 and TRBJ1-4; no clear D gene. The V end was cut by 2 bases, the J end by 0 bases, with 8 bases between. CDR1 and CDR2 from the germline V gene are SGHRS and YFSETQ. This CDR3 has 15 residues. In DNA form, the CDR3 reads TGCGCCAGCAGCTTAGTCGGTGCAACTAATGAAAAACTGTTTTTT. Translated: CASSLVGATNEKLFF.

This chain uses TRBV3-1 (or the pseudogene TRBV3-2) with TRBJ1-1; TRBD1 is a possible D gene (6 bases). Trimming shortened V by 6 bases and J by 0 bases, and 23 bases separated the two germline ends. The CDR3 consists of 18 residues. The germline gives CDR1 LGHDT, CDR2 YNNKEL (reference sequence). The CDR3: CASSNDRRTVLLNTEAFF. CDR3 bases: TGTGCCAGCAGTAACGACAGGCGGACAGTCCTTTTGAACACTGAAGCTTTCTTT.

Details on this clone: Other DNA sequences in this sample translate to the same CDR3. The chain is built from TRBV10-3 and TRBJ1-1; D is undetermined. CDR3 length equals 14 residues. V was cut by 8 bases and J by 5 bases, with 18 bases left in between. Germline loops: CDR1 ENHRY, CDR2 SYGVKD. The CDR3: CAIGREGDGTEAFF. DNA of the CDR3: TGTGCCATCGGTCGAGAGGGCGATGGTACTGAAGCTTTCTTT.

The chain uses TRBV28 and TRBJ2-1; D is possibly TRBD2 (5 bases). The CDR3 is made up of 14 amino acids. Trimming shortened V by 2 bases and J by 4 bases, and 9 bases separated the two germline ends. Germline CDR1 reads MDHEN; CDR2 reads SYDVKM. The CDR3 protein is CASSLLAEYNEQFF. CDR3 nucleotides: TGTGCCAGCAGTTTACTAGCTGAATACAATGAGCAGTTCTTC. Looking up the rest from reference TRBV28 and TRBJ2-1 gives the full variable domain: DVKVTQSSRYLVKRTGEKVFLECVQDMDHENMFWYRQDPGLGLRLIYFSYDVKMKEKGDIPEGYSVSREKKERFSLILESASTNQTSMYLCASSLLAEYNEQFFGPGTRLTVL.

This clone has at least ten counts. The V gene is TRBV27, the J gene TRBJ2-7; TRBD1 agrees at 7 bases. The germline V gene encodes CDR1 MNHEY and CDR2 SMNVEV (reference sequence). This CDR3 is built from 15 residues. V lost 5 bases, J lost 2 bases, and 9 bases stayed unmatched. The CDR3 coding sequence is TGTGCCAGCAGTCTATTGGGACAGCATACCTACGAGCAGTACTTC. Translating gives CASSLLGQHTYEQYF.

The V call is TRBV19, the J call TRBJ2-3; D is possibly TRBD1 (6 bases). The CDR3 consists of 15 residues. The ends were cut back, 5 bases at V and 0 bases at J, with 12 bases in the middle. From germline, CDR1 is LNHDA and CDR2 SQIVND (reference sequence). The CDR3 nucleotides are TGTGCCAGTAGTGGACAGAGGCCCAGCACAGATACGCAGTATTTT. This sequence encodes CASSGQRPSTDTQYF.

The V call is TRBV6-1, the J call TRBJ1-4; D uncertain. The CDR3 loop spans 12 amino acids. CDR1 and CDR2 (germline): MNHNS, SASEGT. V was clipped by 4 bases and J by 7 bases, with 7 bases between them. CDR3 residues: CASSVYSEKLFF. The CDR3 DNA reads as TGTGCCAGCAGTGTTTACAGTGAAAAACTGTTTTTT.

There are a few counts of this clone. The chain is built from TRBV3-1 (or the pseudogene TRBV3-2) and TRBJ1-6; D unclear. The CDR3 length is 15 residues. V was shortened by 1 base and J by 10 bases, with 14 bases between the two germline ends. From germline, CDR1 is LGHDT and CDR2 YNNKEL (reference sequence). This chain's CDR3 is CASSQGGGRGSPLHF. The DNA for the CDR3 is TGTGCCAGCAGCCAAGGCGGAGGTAGAGGGTCACCCCTCCACTTT.

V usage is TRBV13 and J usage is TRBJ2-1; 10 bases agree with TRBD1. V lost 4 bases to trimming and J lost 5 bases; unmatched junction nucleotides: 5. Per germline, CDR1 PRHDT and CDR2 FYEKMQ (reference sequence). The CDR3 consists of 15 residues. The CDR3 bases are TGTGCCAGCAGCTCCCCGGGACAGGGGCACAATGAGCAGTTCTTC. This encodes CASSSPGQGHNEQFF.

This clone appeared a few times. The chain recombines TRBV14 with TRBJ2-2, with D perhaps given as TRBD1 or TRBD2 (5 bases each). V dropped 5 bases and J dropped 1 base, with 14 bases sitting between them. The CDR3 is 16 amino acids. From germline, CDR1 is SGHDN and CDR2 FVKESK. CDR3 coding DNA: TGTGCCAGCAGCAAAGGAGGACATTTGAACACCGGGGAGCTGTTTTTT. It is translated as CASSKGGHLNTGELFF.

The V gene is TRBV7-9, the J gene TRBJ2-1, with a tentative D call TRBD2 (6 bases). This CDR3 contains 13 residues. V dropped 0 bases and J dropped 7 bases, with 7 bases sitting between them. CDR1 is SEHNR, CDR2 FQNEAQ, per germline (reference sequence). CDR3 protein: CASSLASGNEQFF. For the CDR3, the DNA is TGTGCCAGCAGCTTAGCTAGCGGTAATGAGCAGTTCTTC.

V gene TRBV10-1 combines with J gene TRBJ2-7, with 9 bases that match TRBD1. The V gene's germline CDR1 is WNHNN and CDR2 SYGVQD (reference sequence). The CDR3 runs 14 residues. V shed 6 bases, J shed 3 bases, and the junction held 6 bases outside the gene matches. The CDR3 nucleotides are TGCGCCAGCAGCCGGACAGGGGCAAACTACGAGCAGTACTTC. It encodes CASSRTGANYEQYF.

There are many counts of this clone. The CDR3 coding sequence is TGTGCCAGCAGAAAGGGCCAGGGTGAAAAACTGTTTTTT. This gives the protein CASRKGQGEKLFF. The chain couples TRBV6-6 to TRBJ1-4, with D perhaps TRBD1 (5 bases). CDR1 is MNHNY and CDR2 is SVGAGI in the germline V gene (reference sequence). V dropped 6 bases and J dropped 7 bases, with 12 bases sitting between them. The CDR3 contains 13 residues.